A selection of T cell receptor beta chains follows, all from one sample in a study of PD-L1 blockade in urothelial cancer. The table came from immunoSEQ multiplex PCR; TCRdb's copy has only in-frame clones and leaves some out. The repertoire holds roughly 130,000 clones, roughly 83% seen once, with roughly 3.5% in the top ten. This specimen consisted of PBMCs, obtained around atezolizumab (anti-PD-L1) treatment. These receptors were collected from a man aged 50-60 years with urothelial cancer. Each CDR3 is given with its conserved first and last residue. D genes are given only for firm matches. The size of a clone is reported for some rows only, either as once, few or many, or as a class for expanded clones.

d_gene: .; v_gene: TRBV7-9; j_gene: TRBJ2-3; abundance: .; CDR3nt: TGTGCCAGCAGCCCCACTTCAGATACGCAGTATTTT; CDR3aa: CASSPTSDTQYF
d_gene: .; v_gene: TRBV5-6; j_gene: TRBJ2-7; abundance: .; CDR3nt: TGTGCCAGCAGCTTGTGGTTTGGAGATAGGACCTACGAGCAGTACTTC; CDR3aa: CASSLWFGDRTYEQYF
d_gene: .; v_gene: TRBV30; j_gene: TRBJ2-7; abundance: .; CDR3nt: TGTGCCTGGAGTCACGAGGCAGTCGCCTCCTACGAGCAGTACTTC; CDR3aa: CAWSHEAVASYEQYF
d_gene: TRBD1; v_gene: TRBV7-3; j_gene: TRBJ2-3; abundance: .; CDR3nt: TGTGCCAGCAGCTTCGGACAGGTTAGCACAGATACGCAGTATTTT; CDR3aa: CASSFGQVSTDTQYF
d_gene: TRBD1; v_gene: TRBV27; j_gene: TRBJ1-2; abundance: few; CDR3nt: TGTGCCAGCAGTTCCTCAGGGGGCTTATACTATGGCTACACCTTC; CDR3aa: CASSSSGGLYYGYTF
d_gene: .; v_gene: TRBV19; j_gene: TRBJ1-2; abundance: .; CDR3nt: TGTGCCAGTAGTATAAGGGGACTTAACTATGGCTACACCTTC; CDR3aa: CASSIRGLNYGYTF
d_gene: TRBD2; v_gene: TRBV11-2; j_gene: TRBJ2-7; abundance: .; CDR3nt: TGTGCCAGCAGCCCGACTAGCCGTAAGCAGTACTTC; CDR3aa: CASSPTSRKQYF
d_gene: .; v_gene: TRBV6-6; j_gene: TRBJ1-1; abundance: .; CDR3nt: TGTGCCAGCAGGTTCAGGGCGACTGAAGCTTTCTTT; CDR3aa: CASRFRATEAFF
d_gene: TRBD1; v_gene: TRBV18; j_gene: TRBJ1-2; abundance: once; CDR3nt: TGTGCCAGCTCACCACGGGAGACAGGGGCGGACTATGGCTACACCTTC; CDR3aa: CASSPRETGADYGYTF
d_gene: TRBD2; v_gene: TRBV11-2; j_gene: TRBJ2-1; abundance: .; CDR3nt: TGTGCCAGCAGCTTAGATCCTGTCGGGAGGATCTCCAATGAGCAGTTCTTC; CDR3aa: CASSLDPVGRISNEQFF
d_gene: TRBD2; v_gene: TRBV6-5; j_gene: TRBJ2-3; abundance: .; CDR3nt: TGTGCCAGCAGTTACATGGCGGGAGAGGTAACAGATACGCAGTATTTT; CDR3aa: CASSYMAGEVTDTQYF
d_gene: TRBD2; v_gene: TRBV7-2; j_gene: TRBJ2-7; abundance: .; CDR3nt: TGTGCCAGCAGCTCAAGGACTAGCGGAGGGTACGAGCAGTACTTC; CDR3aa: CASSSRTSGGYEQYF
d_gene: .; v_gene: TRBV19; j_gene: TRBJ1-5; abundance: .; CDR3nt: TGTGCCAGTAGCCCTTCGAAGGGGAATAGCAATCAGCCCCAGCATTTT; CDR3aa: CASSPSKGNSNQPQHF
d_gene: .; v_gene: TRBV30; j_gene: TRBJ2-2; abundance: many; CDR3nt: TGTGCCTCACACAGTGGCAGAAACACCGGGGAGCTGTTTTTT; CDR3aa: CASHSGRNTGELFF
d_gene: .; v_gene: TRBV11-3; j_gene: TRBJ1-3; abundance: once; CDR3nt: TGTGCCAGCAGCTTAGACAACTCTGGAAACACCATATATTTT; CDR3aa: CASSLDNSGNTIYF
d_gene: .; v_gene: TRBV19; j_gene: TRBJ1-6; abundance: .; CDR3nt: TGTGCCAGTAGTATTGGCCCGGTTCGGAGCTTCTATAATTCACCCCTCCACTTT; CDR3aa: CASSIGPVRSFYNSPLHF
d_gene: .; v_gene: TRBV7-9; j_gene: TRBJ2-3; abundance: .; CDR3nt: TGTGCCAGCCAACTAGCCCGCGCAGATACGCAGTATTTT; CDR3aa: CASQLARADTQYF
d_gene: TRBD1; v_gene: TRBV7-8; j_gene: TRBJ1-3; abundance: .; CDR3nt: TGTGCCAGCAGCATACAGGGGGCCATCTCTGGAAACACCATATATTTT; CDR3aa: CASSIQGAISGNTIYF
d_gene: TRBD2; v_gene: TRBV28; j_gene: TRBJ2-3; abundance: .; CDR3nt: TGTGCCAGCAGTTTAAGTCTAGCGGGAGGAAGGGATACGCAGTATTTT; CDR3aa: CASSLSLAGGRDTQYF
d_gene: .; v_gene: TRBV19; j_gene: TRBJ1-5; abundance: .; CDR3nt: TGTGCCAGTAGCCCCTTCCGCGGTGACAATCAGCCCCAGCATTTT; CDR3aa: CASSPFRGDNQPQHF
d_gene: TRBD1; v_gene: TRBV28; j_gene: TRBJ1-2; abundance: few; CDR3nt: TGTGCCAGCAGTCCCCCGGACAGGGTCTATGGCTACACCTTC; CDR3aa: CASSPPDRVYGYTF
d_gene: TRBD2; v_gene: TRBV5-1; j_gene: TRBJ2-7; abundance: .; CDR3nt: TGCGCCAGCAGCTGGGCTAGCGGGAGGTCTACCTCCTACGAGCAGTACTTC; CDR3aa: CASSWASGRSTSYEQYF
d_gene: .; v_gene: TRBV19; j_gene: TRBJ2-1; abundance: .; CDR3nt: TGTGCCAGTAGTGCGGGACTGCGGGGTGGTGAGCAGTTCTTC; CDR3aa: CASSAGLRGGEQFF
d_gene: .; v_gene: TRBV19; j_gene: TRBJ2-5; abundance: .; CDR3nt: TGTGCCAGCGGGGTACTCGACAAAGAGACCCAGTACTTC; CDR3aa: CASGVLDKETQYF
d_gene: .; v_gene: TRBV27; j_gene: TRBJ1-6; abundance: once; CDR3nt: TGTGCCAGCAGCCTCGACCCAGGGCCAGGGCATAATTCACCCCTCCACTTT; CDR3aa: CASSLDPGPGHNSPLHF
d_gene: .; v_gene: TRBV7-9; j_gene: TRBJ1-1; abundance: once; CDR3nt: TGTGCCAGCAGCTTCGGGATCTCTGAAGCTTTCTTT; CDR3aa: CASSFGISEAFF
d_gene: .; v_gene: TRBV27; j_gene: TRBJ2-6; abundance: .; CDR3nt: TGTGCCAGCAGTTTTTCCTGGAGCGGGGCCAACGTCCTGACTTTC; CDR3aa: CASSFSWSGANVLTF